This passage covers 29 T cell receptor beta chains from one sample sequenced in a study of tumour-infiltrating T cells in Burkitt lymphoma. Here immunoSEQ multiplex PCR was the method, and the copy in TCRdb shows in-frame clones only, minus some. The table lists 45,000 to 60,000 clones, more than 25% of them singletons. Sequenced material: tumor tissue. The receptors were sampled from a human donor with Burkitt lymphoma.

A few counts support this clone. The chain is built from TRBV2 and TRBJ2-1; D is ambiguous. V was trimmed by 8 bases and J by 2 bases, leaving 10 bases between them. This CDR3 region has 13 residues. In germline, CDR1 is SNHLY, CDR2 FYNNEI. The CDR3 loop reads CASEFGTYNEQFF. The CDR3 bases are TGTGCCAGCGAATTTGGGACCTACAATGAGCAGTTCTTC.

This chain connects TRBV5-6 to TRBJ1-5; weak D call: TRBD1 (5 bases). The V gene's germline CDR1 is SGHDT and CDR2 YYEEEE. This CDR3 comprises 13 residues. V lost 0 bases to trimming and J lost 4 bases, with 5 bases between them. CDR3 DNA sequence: TGTGCCAGCAGCTTGGACAGGAATCAGCCCCAGCATTTT. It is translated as CASSLDRNQPQHF.

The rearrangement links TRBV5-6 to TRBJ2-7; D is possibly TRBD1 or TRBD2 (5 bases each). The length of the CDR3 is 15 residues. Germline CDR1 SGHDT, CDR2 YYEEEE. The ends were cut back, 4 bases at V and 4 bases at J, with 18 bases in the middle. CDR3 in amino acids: CASSPPWGSEYEQYF. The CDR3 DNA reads TGTGCCAGCAGCCCCCCTTGGGGGTCGGAATACGAGCAGTACTTC.

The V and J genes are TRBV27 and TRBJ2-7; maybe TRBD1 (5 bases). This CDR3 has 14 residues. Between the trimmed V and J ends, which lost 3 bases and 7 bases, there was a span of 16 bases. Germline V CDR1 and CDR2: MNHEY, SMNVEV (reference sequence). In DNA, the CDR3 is TGTGCCAGCAGTTTTGGACAAAGCTATCGGGAGCAGTACTTC. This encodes CASSFGQSYREQYF.

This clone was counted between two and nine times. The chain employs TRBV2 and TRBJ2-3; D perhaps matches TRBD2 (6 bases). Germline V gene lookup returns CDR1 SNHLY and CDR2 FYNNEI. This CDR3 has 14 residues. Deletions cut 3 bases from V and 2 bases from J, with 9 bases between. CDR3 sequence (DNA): TGTGCCAGCAGTGACGGCGGGGCCACAGATACGCAGTATTTT. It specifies CASSDGGATDTQYF.

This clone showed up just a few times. CDR3 sequence reads: CATSREAGGYNGYTF. In DNA, the CDR3 is TGTGCCACCAGCAGAGAGGCAGGGGGCTATAATGGCTACACCTTC. This sequence joins TRBV15 and TRBJ1-2, with 8 nucleotides matching TRBD1. Germline V CDR1 and CDR2: LNHNV, YYDKDF (reference sequence). J lost 6 bases, V lost 0 bases, and 6 bases had no gene match. The CDR3 is made up of 15 amino acids.

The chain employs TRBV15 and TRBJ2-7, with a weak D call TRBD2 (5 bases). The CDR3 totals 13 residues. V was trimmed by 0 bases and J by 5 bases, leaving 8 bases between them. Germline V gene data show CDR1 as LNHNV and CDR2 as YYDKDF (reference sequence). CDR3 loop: CATSRESRDEQYF. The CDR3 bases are TGTGCCACCAGCAGAGAATCGAGGGACGAGCAGTACTTC.

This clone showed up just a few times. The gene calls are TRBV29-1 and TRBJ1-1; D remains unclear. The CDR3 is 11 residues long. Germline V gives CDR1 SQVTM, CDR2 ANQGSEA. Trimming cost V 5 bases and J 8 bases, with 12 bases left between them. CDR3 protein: CSVRKTAEAFF. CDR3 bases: TGCAGCGTTAGGAAAACAGCAGAAGCTTTCTTT.

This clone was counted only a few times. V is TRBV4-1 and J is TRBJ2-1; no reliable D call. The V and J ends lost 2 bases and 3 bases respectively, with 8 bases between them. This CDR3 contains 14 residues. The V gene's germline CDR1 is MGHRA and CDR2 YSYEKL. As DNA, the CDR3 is TGCGCCAGCAGCCAACTAACGAACTACAATGAGCAGTTCTTC. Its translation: CASSQLTNYNEQFF.

This CDR3 is CASSLTGTITDTQYF. CDR3 bases: TGTGCCAGCAGCTTAACTGGGACTATAACAGATACGCAGTATTTT. The V gene is TRBV7-3, the J gene TRBJ2-3; 7 bases fit TRBD2. CDR1 is SGHTA, CDR2 FQGTGA, per germline. V shed 0 bases, J shed 3 bases, and the junction held 3 bases outside the gene matches. This CDR3 is 15 amino acids long. The full variable domain, completed using reference TRBV7-3 and TRBJ2-3, is GAGVSQTPSNKVTEKGKYVELRCDPISGHTALYWYRQSLGQGPEFLIYFQGTGAADDSGLPNDRFFAVRPEGSVSTLKIQRTERGDSAVYLCASSLTGTITDTQYFGPGTRLTVL.

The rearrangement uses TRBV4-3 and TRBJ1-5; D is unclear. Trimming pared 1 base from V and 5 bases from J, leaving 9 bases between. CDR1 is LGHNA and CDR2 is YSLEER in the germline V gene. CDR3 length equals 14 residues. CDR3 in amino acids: CASSQVMGYQPQHF. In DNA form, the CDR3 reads TGCGCCAGCAGCCAAGTAATGGGGTATCAGCCCCAGCATTTT.

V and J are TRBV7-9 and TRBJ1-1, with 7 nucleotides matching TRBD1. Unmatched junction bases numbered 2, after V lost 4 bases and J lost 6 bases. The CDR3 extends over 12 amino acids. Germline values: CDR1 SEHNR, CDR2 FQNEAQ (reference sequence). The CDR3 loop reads CASSSGTAEAFF. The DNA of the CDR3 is TGTGCCAGCAGCTCCGGGACAGCTGAAGCTTTCTTT. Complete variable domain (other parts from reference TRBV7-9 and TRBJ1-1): DTGVSQNPRHKITKRGQNVTFRCDPISEHNRLYWYRQTLGQGPEFLTYFQNEAQLEKSRLLSDRFSAERPKGSFSTLEIQRTEQGDSAMYLCASSSGTAEAFFGQGTRLTVV.

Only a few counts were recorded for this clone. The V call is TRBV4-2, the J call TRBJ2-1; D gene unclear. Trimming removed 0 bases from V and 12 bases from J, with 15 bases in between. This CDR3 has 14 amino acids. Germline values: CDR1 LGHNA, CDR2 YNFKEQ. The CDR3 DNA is TGTGCCAGCAGCCAAGAGTCCCCTCGGTCCGGGCAGTTCTTC. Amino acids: CASSQESPRSGQFF.

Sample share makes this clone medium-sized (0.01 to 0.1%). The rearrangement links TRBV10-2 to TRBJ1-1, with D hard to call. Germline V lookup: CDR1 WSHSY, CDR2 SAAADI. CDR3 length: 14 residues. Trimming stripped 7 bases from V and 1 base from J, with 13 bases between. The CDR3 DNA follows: TGCGCCAGCAAGGTCGGAGTGGGGAACACTGAAGCTTTCTTT. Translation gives CASKVGVGNTEAFF.

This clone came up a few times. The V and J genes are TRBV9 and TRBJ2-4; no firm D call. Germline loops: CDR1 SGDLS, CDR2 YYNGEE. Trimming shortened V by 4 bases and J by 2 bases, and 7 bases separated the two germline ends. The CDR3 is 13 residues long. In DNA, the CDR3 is TGTGCCAGCAGCATAGACTCCAAAAACATTCAGTACTTC. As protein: CASSIDSKNIQYF.

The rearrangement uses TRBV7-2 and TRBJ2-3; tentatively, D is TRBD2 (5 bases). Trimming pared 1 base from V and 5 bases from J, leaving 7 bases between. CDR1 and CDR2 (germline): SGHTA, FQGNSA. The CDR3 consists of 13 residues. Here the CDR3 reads CASSLDRGDTQYF. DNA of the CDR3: TGTGCCAGCAGCTTAGATCGGGGAGATACGCAGTATTTT.

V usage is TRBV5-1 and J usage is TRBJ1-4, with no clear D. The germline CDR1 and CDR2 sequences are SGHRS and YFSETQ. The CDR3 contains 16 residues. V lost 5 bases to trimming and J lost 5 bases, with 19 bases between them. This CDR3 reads CASSAGYTPGNEKLFF. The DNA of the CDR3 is TGCGCCAGCAGTGCAGGATATACTCCAGGAAATGAAAAACTGTTTTTT.

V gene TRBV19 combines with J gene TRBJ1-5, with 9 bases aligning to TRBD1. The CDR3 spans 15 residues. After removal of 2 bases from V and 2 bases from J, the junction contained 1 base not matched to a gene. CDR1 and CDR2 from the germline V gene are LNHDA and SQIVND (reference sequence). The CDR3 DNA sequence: TGTGCCAGTAGTATATGGGACAGGGGCAATCAGCCCCAGCATTTT. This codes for CASSIWDRGNQPQHF.

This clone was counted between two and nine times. The CDR3 loop reads CASSSTGQGIWETQYF. The CDR3 DNA sequence: TGTGCCAGCAGCTCAACGGGACAGGGGATTTGGGAGACCCAGTACTTC. The chain uses TRBV7-9 and TRBJ2-5; TRBD1 matches 10 bases. V lost 4 bases to trimming and J lost 5 bases; unmatched junction nucleotides: 10. CDR1 and CDR2 from the germline V gene are SEHNR and FQNEAQ (reference sequence). CDR3 size: 16 residues.

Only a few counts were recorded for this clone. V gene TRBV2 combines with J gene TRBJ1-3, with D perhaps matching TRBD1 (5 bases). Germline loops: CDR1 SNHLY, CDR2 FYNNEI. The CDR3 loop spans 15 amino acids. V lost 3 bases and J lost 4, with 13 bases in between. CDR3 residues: CASSDGGSGGNTIYF. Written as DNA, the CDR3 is TGTGCCAGCAGTGATGGGGGGTCGGGGGGAAACACCATATATTTT.

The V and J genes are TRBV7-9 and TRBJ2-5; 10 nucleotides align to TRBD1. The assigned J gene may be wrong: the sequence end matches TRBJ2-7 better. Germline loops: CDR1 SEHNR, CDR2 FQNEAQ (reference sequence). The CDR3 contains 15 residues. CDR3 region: CASSLGGTGAYEQYF. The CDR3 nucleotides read TGTGCCAGCAGCTTAGGTGGGACAGGGGCCTACGAGCAGTACTTC.

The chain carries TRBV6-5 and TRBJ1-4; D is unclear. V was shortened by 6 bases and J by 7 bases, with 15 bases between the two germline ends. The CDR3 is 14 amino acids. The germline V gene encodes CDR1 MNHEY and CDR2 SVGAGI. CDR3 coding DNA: TGTGCCAGCAGCTTGGTCCACGGAAGTGAAAAACTGTTTTTT. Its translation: CASSLVHGSEKLFF.

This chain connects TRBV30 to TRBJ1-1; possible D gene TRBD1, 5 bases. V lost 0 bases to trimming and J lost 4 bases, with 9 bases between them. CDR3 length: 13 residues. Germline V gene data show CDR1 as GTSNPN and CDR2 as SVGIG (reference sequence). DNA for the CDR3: TGTGCCTGGAGTGTTGGCGGGGGCACTGAAGCTTTCTTT. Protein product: CAWSVGGGTEAFF.

CDR3 sequence: CASSNRDRGAFF. In nucleotides, the CDR3 is TGTGCCAGCAGTAACAGGGACAGGGGGGCTTTCTTT. The chain recombines TRBV6-6 with TRBJ1-1, with 11 bases aligning to TRBD1. The CDR3 has 12 residues. V lost 5 bases to trimming and J lost 11 bases; unmatched junction nucleotides: 4. In germline, CDR1 is MNHNY, CDR2 SVGAGI (reference sequence).

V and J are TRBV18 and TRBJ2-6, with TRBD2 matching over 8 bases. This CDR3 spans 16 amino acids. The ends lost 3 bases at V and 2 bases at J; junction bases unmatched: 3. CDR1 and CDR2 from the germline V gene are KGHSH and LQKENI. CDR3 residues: CASSPAGGAGANVLTF. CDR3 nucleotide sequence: TGTGCCAGCTCACCGGCCGGGGGGGCTGGGGCCAACGTCCTGACTTTC.

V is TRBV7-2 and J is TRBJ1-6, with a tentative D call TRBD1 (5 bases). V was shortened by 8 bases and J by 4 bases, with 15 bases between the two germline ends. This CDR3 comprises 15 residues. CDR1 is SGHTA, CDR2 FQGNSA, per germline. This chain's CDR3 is CASGQGGPYNSPLHF. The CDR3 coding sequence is TGTGCCAGCGGTCAGGGAGGGCCATATAATTCACCCCTCCACTTT.

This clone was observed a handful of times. In nucleotides, the CDR3 is TGTGCCAGCAGCTTGGCGGGAAACAATGAGCAGTTCTTC. It is translated as CASSLAGNNEQFF. The chain couples TRBV5-4 to TRBJ2-1, with a tentative D call TRBD2 (5 bases). Germline CDR1 SGHNT, CDR2 YYREEE (reference sequence). V gave up 0 bases and J gave up 5 bases, with 6 bases separating them. The CDR3 consists of 13 residues.

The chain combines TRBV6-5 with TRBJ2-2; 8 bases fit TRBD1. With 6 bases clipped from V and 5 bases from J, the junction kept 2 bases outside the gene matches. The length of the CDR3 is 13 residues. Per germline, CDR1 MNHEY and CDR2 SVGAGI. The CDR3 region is CASRRQGTGELFF. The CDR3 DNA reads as TGTGCCAGCAGACGACAGGGGACCGGGGAGCTGTTTTTT.

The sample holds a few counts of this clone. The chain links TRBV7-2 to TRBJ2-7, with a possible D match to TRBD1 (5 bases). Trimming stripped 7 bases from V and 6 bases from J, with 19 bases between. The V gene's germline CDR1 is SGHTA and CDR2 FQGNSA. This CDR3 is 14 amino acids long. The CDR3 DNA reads TGTGCCAGCATCGAGGATGCAGGGTGGACCGAGCAGTACTTC. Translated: CASIEDAGWTEQYF.